Shown below are 18 T cell receptor beta chains from a single sample sequenced in a study of CD8+CD57+ T cells in acquired aplastic anemia. TCR beta VDJ combinations and CDR3 sequences were profiled from genomic DNA. TCRdb processed the reads anew with MiXCR; each CDR3 protein has one entry. Of about 180,000 distinct CDR3 sequences listed, about 45% are singletons. Sequencing involved patients with CD8+CD57+ cell expansion previously shown by flow cytometry. Sequencing was carried out using sorted CD4+, CD8+, or CD8+CD57+ T cells (not recorded which) from PBMCs. All receptors derive from a human donor with aplastic anemia.

The sample holds a few counts of this clonotype. The CDR3 spells CASSIYTSYEQYF. The DNA for the CDR3 is TGTGCCAGTAGTATCTATACGAGCTACGAGCAGTACTTC. The chain carries TRBV19 and TRBJ2-7; D gene ambiguous. The germline CDR1 and CDR2 sequences are LNHDA and SQIVND (reference sequence). V was cut by 3 bases and J by 3 bases, with 9 bases left in between. This CDR3 has 13 amino acids.

The chain is built from TRBV10-3 and TRBJ2-7; 9 bases line up with TRBD1. The CDR3 extends over 14 amino acids. The V gene end was trimmed by 4 bases and the J gene end by 2 bases; junction bases not matched to a gene: 3. CDR1 is ENHRY, CDR2 SYGVKD, per germline. The CDR3 DNA reads TGTGCCATCAGTGCTGACAGGGGGGCCTACGAGCAGTACTTC. Its translation is CAISADRGAYEQYF.

A note on this clonotype: Since no conserved phenylalanine or tryptophan closes the CDR3, a read error is the likely cause. The chain couples TRBV15 to TRBJ2-7; 8 bases are a match to TRBD1. The CDR3 is 14 amino acids. The trim removed 3 bases at V and 6 bases at J, leaving 7 bases unmatched. Germline CDR1 LNHNV, CDR2 YYDKDF (reference sequence). This chain's CDR3 is CATSRTGTGSEQYS. CDR3 nucleotide sequence: TGTGCCACCAGCAGGACCGGGACAGGTAGCGAGCAGTACTCC.

This clonotype was seen many times. The chain joins TRBV2 to TRBJ2-2, with D tentatively TRBD1 or TRBD2 (5 bases each). Trimming removed 10 bases at V and 0 bases at J, with 15 bases between. CDR1 is SNHLY and CDR2 is FYNNEI in the germline V gene. The CDR3 runs to 15 residues. The CDR3 sequence is CAIGGRTTNTGELFF. The CDR3 region has the DNA TGTGCCATAGGAGGCCGGACAACGAACACCGGGGAGCTGTTTTTT. Filled out from reference TRBV2 and TRBJ2-2, the complete variable domain reads EPEVTQTPSHQVTQMGQEVILRCVPISNHLYFYWYRQILGQKVEFLVSFYNNEISEKSEIFDDQFSVERPDGSNFTLKIRSTKLEDSAMYFCAIGGRTTNTGELFFGEGSRLTVL.

At least ten counts were recorded for this clonotype. J is TRBJ1-5 and V is TRBV5-1; D gene unclear. With 1 base removed from V and 4 bases from J, the gap between germline ends came to 9 bases. CDR1 is SGHRS and CDR2 is YFSETQ in the germline V gene. The CDR3 is made up of 14 amino acids. The CDR3 sequence is CASSLSGENQPQHF. Written as DNA, the CDR3 is TGCGCCAGCAGCTTGTCCGGGGAGAATCAGCCCCAGCATTTT.

In this sample, this clonotype turned up many times. The chain recombines TRBV20-1 with TRBJ2-7, with 9 bases aligning to TRBD1. Germline-derived CDR1 and CDR2 are DFQATT and SNEGSKA (reference sequence). This CDR3 is built from 12 residues. CDR3: CSTQGARYEQYF. For the CDR3, the DNA is TGCAGCACACAGGGGGCAAGATACGAGCAGTACTTC.

With respect to this clonotype: A much larger clone differs by one base, so this may be a read error. The chain is built from TRBV6-1 and TRBJ2-7; D might be TRBD1 (5 bases). The CDR3 sequence is 15 residues long. Germline V gene data show CDR1 as MNHNS and CDR2 as SASEGT. The DNA for the CDR3 is TGTGCCTGCAGTGAAGCTTTCAGGGCAGTTTACGAGCAGTACTTC. Protein product: CACSEAFRAVYEQYF.

This clonotype was observed many times. The chain recombines TRBV20-1 with TRBJ2-5, with TRBD2 identical over 8 bases. Germline-derived CDR1 and CDR2 are DFQATT and SNEGSKA (reference sequence). The CDR3 has 12 residues. V lost 5 bases, J lost 4 bases, and 3 bases stayed unmatched. The CDR3 nucleotides are TGCAGTGCTGCGGGGGGCAGAGAGACCCAGTACTTC. It translates to CSAAGGRETQYF.

The V call is TRBV29-1, the J call TRBJ2-1; D remains ambiguous. The CDR3 spans 12 residues. Trimming stripped 7 bases from V and 10 bases from J, with 17 bases between. In germline, CDR1 is SQVTM, CDR2 ANQGSEA. The chain's CDR3 is CSANLVPAEQFF. DNA for the CDR3: TGCAGCGCGAATCTGGTCCCGGCCGAGCAGTTCTTC.

The CDR3 bases are TGCAGCGTTGAAGCGGAGACCCAGTACTTC. As protein: CSVEAETQYF. The chain joins TRBV29-1 to TRBJ2-5; D not certain. The CDR3 is 10 residues long. CDR1 and CDR2 (germline): SQVTM, ANQGSEA. V lost 1 base and J lost 5, with 2 bases in between. The full variable domain, in which reference TRBV29-1 and TRBJ2-5 provide the parts outside the CDR3, is SAVISQKPSRDICQRGTSLTIQCQVDSQVTMMFWYRQQPGQSLTLIATANQGSEATYESGFVIDKFPISRPNLTFSTLTVSNMSPEDSSIYLCSVEAETQYFGPGTRLLVL.

This clonotype was seen repeatedly, ten times or more. The chain employs TRBV12-3 or TRBV12-4 and TRBJ2-7, with TRBD1 as a possible D gene (6 bases). This CDR3 is built from 13 residues. V lost 6 bases and J lost 5, with 14 bases in between. CDR3 nucleotide sequence: TGTGCCAGCAGAAGGGCAGGGGCCCACGAGCAGTACTTC. It translates to CASRRAGAHEQYF.

The chain couples TRBV6-1 to TRBJ1-3; maybe TRBD1 (6 bases). Trimming cost V 6 bases and J 0 bases, with 12 bases left between them. Germline CDR1 reads MNHNS; CDR2 reads SASEGT. The CDR3 covers 15 residues. The CDR3 coding sequence is TGTGCCAGCAGCCTCTCAGGGGACTCTGGAAACACCATATATTTT. This sequence encodes CASSLSGDSGNTIYF.

The chain joins TRBV6-1 to TRBJ2-3, with no clear D. Between the trimmed V and J ends, which lost 5 bases and 9 bases, there was a span of 15 bases. Germline V gene sequence: CDR1 MNHNS, CDR2 SASEGT. The length of the CDR3 is 13 residues. The CDR3 sequence: CASSPPGANTQYF. CDR3 bases: TGTGCCAGCAGTCCACCGGGCGCCAACACGCAGTATTTT.

V usage is TRBV15 and J usage is TRBJ2-3, with 9 bases lining up with TRBD2. With V trimmed by 4 bases and J by 6 bases, 8 bases remained unmatched. The germline V gene encodes CDR1 LNHNV and CDR2 YYDKDF (reference sequence). The CDR3 totals 15 residues. CDR3 nucleotides: TGTGCCACCAGCACCCGACTAGCGGCACGGGATACGCAGTATTTT. It specifies CATSTRLAARDTQYF.

This chain connects TRBV7-3 to TRBJ2-1; D tentatively reads TRBD1 or TRBD2 (5 bases each). This CDR3 region has 14 residues. Germline loops: CDR1 SGHTA, CDR2 FQGTGA. V was pared by 5 bases and J by 15 bases, with 23 bases between. CDR3 nucleotides: TGTGCCAGCAGCCCTCCGGGGATCGACCAGGGTCGGTTCTTC. Translating gives CASSPPGIDQGRFF. The whole variable domain, filled in from reference TRBV7-3 and TRBJ2-1, reads GAGVSQTPSNKVTEKGKYVELRCDPISGHTALYWYRQSLGQGPEFLIYFQGTGAADDSGLPNDRFFAVRPEGSVSTLKIQRTERGDSAVYLCASSPPGIDQGRFFGPGTRLTVL.

Many counts were recorded for this clonotype. V gene TRBV5-6 combines with J gene TRBJ1-2, with a possible D match to TRBD1 (5 bases). V dropped 3 bases and J dropped 0 bases, with 18 bases sitting between them. The CDR3 has 17 amino acids. Germline loops: CDR1 SGHDT, CDR2 YYEEEE. This CDR3 reads CASSWETGGRANYGYTF. The DNA of the CDR3 is TGTGCCAGCAGCTGGGAAACCGGGGGACGAGCTAACTATGGCTACACCTTC.

This clonotype has at least ten counts. V gene TRBV20-1 combines with J gene TRBJ2-7; TRBD1 matches at 7 bases. V lost 4 bases and J lost 4; bases outside the gene matches: 7. From germline, CDR1 is DFQATT and CDR2 SNEGSKA (reference sequence). This CDR3 region has 13 residues. The CDR3 region has the DNA TGCAGTGCTATCCCGGGACAGTTATACGAGCAGTACTTC. Its protein product is CSAIPGQLYEQYF.

The chain links TRBV2 to TRBJ2-7, with 8 bases identical to TRBD1. CDR1 is SNHLY, CDR2 FYNNEI, per germline. J lost 5 bases, V lost 6 bases, and 3 bases had no gene match. The CDR3 loop spans 12 amino acids. The DNA for the CDR3 is TGTGCCAGCAGAGGACAGGGCCACGAGCAGTACTTC. It translates to CASRGQGHEQYF.